This TCR beta chain stems from a study of cytomegalovirus exposure and HLA in healthy donors. The study, taken as a whole, reports: Equally common other TCR beta chains were less clonally expanded than HLA-associated ones, a later analysis found.

CDR3 length: 14 residues. Germline values: CDR1 SGDLS, CDR2 YYNGEE. The junction had 2 bases not matched to a gene; V was cut back by 2 bases and J by 4 bases. About this clone itself: Its antigen is still unknown.

In the PCR, 60 Vbeta and 13 Jbeta primers were used. Sequencing was performed with immunoSEQ multiplex PCR; in TCRdb, only in-frame clones are kept and a portion is missing. The data contain 140,000 or so clones, over 70% of them singletons. The TCR sequence derives from a woman in her thirties or forties in good health and CMV-seronegative. The chain combines TRBV9 with TRBJ1-3; 8 bases align to TRBD1. Sequenced: PBMCs. In nucleotides, the CDR3 is TGTGCCAGCAGCGTGACAGGGGTCGGAAACACCATATATTTT. Protein sequence: CASSVTGVGNTIYF.